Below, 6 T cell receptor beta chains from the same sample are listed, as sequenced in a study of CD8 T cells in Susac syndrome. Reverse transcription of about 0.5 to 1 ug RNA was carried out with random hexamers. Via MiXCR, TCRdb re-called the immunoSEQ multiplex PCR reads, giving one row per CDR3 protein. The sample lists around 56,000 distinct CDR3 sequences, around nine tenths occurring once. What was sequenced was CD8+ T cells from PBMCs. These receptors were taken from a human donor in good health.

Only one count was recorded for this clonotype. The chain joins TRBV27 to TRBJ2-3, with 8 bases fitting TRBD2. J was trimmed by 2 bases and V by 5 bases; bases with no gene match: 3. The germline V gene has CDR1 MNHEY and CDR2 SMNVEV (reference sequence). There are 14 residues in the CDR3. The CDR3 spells CASSTSGYTDTQYF. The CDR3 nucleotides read TGTGCCAGCAGTACTAGCGGATACACAGATACGCAGTATTTT.

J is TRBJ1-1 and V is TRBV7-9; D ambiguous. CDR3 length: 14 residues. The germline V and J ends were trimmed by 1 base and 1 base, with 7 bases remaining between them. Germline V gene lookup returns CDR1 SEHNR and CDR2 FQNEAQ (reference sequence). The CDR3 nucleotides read TGTGCCAGCAGCTTAGGTGGGGAGAACACTGAAGCTTTCTTT. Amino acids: CASSLGGENTEAFF.

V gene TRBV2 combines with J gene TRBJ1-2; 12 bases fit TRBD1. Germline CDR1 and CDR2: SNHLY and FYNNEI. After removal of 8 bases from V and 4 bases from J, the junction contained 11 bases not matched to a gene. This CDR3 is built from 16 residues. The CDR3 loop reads CASGGGQGAPSYGYTF. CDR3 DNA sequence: TGTGCCAGCGGAGGGGGACAGGGGGCCCCCAGCTATGGCTACACCTTC.

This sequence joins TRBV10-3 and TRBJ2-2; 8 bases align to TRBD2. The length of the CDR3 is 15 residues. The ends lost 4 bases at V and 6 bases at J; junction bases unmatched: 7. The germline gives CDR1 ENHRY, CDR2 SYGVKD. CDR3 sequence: CAISGLNGGAGELFF. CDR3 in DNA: TGTGCCATCAGTGGGCTCAACGGGGGGGCCGGGGAGCTGTTTTTT.

The CDR3 nucleotides read TGCGCCAGCAGCCAAGGGCCGGGGGCCAAAAACATTCAGTACTTC. Amino acid sequence: CASSQGPGAKNIQYF. The chain carries TRBV4-3 and TRBJ2-4, with D possibly being TRBD2 (5 bases). V lost 1 base to trimming and J lost 1 base, with 8 bases between them. Germline V gene data show CDR1 as LGHNA and CDR2 as YSLEER. The CDR3 is 15 residues long.

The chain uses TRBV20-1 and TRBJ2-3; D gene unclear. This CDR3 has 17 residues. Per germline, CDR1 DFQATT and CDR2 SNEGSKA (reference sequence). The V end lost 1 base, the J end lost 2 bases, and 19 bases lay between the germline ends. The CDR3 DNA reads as TGCAGTGCTAGAGCCCCCGGAGCAGATCTCTCCACAGATACGCAGTATTTT. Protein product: CSARAPGADLSTDTQYF.